Included here is one TCR beta chain sequence, with context. The CDR3 loop spans 15 amino acids. Per the germline V gene, CDR1 is SGHRS and CDR2 is YFSETQ. Deletions cut 7 bases from V and 7 bases from J, with 20 bases between. The sample belongs to a study of T cell changes during pregnancy in multiple sclerosis. Method: immunoSEQ multiplex PCR; TCRdb's copy keeps in-frame clones and lacks some. Among approximately 44,000 clones listed, just under 95% were seen once. The receptor comes from a female donor with multiple sclerosis, enrolled in a pregnancy study. V is TRBV5-1 and J is TRBJ1-4; D possibly corresponds to TRBD1 (6 bases). The source was CD4+ T cells from peripheral blood mononuclear cells, collected in the third trimester of pregnancy. The CDR3 DNA is TGCGCCAGCGCTGGATCCGGCACAGGGTTTGAAAAACTGTTTTTT. Translating gives CASAGSGTGFEKLFF.